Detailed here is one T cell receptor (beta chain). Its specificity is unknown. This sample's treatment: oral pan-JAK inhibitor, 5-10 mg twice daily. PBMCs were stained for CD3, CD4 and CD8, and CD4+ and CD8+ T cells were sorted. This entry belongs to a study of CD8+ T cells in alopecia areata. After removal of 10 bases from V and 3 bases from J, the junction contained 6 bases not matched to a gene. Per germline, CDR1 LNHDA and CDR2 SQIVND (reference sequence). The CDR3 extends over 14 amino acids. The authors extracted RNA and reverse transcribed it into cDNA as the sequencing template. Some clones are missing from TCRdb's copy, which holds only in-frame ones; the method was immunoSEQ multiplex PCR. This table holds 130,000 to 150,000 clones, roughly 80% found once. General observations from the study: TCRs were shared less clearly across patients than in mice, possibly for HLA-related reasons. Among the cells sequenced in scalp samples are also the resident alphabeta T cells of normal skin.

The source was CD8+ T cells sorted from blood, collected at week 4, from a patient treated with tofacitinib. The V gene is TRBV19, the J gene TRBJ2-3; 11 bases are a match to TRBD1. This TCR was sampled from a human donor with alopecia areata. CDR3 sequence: CATSGQGATDTQYF. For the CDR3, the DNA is TGTGCCACCTCAGGACAGGGGGCGACAGATACGCAGTATTTT. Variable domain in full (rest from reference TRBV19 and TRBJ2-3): DGGITQSPKYLFRKEGQNVTLSCEQNLNHDAMYWYRQDPGQGLRLIYYSQIVNDFQKGDIAEGYSVSREKKESFPLTVTSAQKNPTAFYLCATSGQGATDTQYFGPGTRLTVL.